This T cell receptor beta chain is drawn from a study of blood T cell repertoires in COVID-19. As for the study in general: The samples span acute and convalescent COVID-19 from the United States, Italy and Spain. Sources were T cells, B-cell-depleted T cells, or PBMCs; the material itself was cDNA or gDNA.

Authors' methods: Reference gene primer amplification in the assay estimated nucleated cell counts. Assay: immunoSEQ multiplex PCR; the TCRdb copy retains only in-frame clones and omits some. That table is the source of V, J and clone size, and D and trimming were worked out from the DNA. The sample holds 130,000 or so clones, 85% to 90% seen once. The specimen sequenced was peripheral blood. The source is a human donor in a cohort sampled during active COVID-19.

Here the CDR3 reads CASSVSQFTYGYTF. As DNA, the CDR3 is TGTGCCAGCAGCGTTTCACAGTTCACCTATGGCTACACCTTC. The chain joins TRBV7-2 to TRBJ1-2; D not certain. Per the germline V gene, CDR1 is SGHTA and CDR2 is FQGNSA. V lost 5 bases and J lost 4, with 14 bases in between. The CDR3 runs 14 residues. Full variable domain (outside the CDR3, taken from reference TRBV7-2 and TRBJ1-2): GAGVSQSPSNKVTEKGKDVELRCDPISGHTALYWYRQSLGQGLEFLIYFQGNSAPDKSGLPSDRFSAERTGGSVSTLTIQRTQQEDSAVYLCASSVSQFTYGYTFGSGTRLTVV.